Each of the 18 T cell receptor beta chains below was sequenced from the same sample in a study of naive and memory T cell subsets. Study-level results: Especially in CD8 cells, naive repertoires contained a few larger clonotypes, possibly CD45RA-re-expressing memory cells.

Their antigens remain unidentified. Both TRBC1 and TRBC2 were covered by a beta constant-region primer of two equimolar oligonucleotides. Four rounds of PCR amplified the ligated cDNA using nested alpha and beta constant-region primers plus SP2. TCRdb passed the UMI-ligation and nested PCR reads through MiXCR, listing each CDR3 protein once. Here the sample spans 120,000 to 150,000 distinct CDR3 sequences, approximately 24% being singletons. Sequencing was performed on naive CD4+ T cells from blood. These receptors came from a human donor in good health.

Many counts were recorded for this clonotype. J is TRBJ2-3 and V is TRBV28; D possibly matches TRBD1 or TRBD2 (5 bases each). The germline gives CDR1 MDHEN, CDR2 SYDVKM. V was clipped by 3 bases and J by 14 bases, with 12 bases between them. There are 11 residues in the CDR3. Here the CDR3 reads CASSFRDRGYF. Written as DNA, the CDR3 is TGTGCCAGCAGTTTCAGGGACCGTGGGTATTTT.

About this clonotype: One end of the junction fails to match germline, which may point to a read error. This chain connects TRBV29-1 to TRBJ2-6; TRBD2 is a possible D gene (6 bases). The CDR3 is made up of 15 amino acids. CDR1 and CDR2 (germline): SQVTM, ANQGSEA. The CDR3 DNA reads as TGCAGCGTTGAACTGACGGGAGAAGGGGTCAACGTCCTGACTTTC. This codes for CSVELTGEGVNVLTF.

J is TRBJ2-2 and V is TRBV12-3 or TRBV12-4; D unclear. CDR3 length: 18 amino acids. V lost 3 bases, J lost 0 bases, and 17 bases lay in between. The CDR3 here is CASSFRVRSTANTGELFF. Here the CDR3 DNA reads TGTGCCAGCAGTTTCCGTGTTCGGTCGACGGCGAACACCGGGGAGCTGTTTTTT.

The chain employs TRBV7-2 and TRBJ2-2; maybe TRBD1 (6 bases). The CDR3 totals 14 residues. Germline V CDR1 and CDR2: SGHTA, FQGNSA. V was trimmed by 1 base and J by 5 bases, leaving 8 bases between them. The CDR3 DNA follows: TGTGCCAGCAGCTTAGACGGACAGACCGGGGAGCTGTTTTTT. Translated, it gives CASSLDGQTGELFF.

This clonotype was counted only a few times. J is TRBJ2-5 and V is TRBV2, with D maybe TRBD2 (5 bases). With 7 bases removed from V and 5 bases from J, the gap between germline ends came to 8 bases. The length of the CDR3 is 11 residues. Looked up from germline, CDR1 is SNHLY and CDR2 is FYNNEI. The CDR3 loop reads CASTRGETQYF. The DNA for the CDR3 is TGTGCCAGCACCCGAGGGGAGACCCAGTACTTC. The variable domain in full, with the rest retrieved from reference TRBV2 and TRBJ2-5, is EPEVTQTPSHQVTQMGQEVILRCVPISNHLYFYWYRQILGQKVEFLVSFYNNEISEKSEIFDDQFSVERPDGSNFTLKIRSTKLEDSAMYFCASTRGETQYFGPGTRLLVL.

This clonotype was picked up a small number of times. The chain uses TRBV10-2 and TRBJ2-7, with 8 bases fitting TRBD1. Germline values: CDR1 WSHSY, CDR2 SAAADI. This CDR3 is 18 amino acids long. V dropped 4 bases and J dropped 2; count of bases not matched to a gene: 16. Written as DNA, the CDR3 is TGCGCCAGCAGTGGGAGCCAGGGGGCGAACTCAGGGACCTACGAGCAGTACTTC. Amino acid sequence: CASSGSQGANSGTYEQYF.

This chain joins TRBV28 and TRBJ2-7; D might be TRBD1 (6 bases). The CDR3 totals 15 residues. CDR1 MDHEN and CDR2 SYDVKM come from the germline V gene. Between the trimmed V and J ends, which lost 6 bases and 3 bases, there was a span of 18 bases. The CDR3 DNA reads TGTGCCAGCAGGGTTCAAGGACAGCGGTTCTACGAGCAGTACTTC. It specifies CASRVQGQRFYEQYF.

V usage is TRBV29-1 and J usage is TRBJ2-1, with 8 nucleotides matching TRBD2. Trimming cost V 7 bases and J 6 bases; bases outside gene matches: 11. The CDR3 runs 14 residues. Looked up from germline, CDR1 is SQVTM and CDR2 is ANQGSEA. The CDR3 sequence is CSGSAGVLGNEQFF. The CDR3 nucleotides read TGCAGCGGGTCAGCGGGAGTTTTGGGCAATGAGCAGTTCTTC.

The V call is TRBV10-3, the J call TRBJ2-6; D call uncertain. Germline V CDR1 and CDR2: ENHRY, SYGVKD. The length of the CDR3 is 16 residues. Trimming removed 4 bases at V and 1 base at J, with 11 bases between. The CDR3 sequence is CAISGQIPSGANVLTF. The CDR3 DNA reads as TGTGCCATCAGTGGGCAGATACCTTCTGGGGCCAACGTCCTGACTTTC.

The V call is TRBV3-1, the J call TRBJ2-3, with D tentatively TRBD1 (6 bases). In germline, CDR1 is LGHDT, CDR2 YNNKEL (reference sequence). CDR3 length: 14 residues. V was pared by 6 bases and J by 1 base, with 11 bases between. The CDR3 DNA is TGTGCCAGCAGATTAGGGGGTGGCACAGATACGCAGTATTTT. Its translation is CASRLGGGTDTQYF.

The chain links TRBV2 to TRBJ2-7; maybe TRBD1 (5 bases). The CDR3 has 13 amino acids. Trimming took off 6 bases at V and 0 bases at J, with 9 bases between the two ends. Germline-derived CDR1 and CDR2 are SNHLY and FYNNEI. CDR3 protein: CASRADSSYEQYF. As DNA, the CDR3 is TGTGCCAGCAGGGCTGACAGCTCCTACGAGCAGTACTTC.

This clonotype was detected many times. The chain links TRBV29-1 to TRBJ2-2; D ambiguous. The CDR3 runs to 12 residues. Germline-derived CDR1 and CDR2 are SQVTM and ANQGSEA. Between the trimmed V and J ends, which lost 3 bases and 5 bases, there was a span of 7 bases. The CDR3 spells CSVDGATGELFF. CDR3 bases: TGCAGCGTTGATGGTGCTACCGGGGAGCTGTTTTTT.

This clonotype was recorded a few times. CDR3 loop: CASSQARGLAASERAGELFF. CDR3 coding DNA: TGTGCCAGCAGCCAAGCCCGAGGACTAGCGGCTTCGGAGAGGGCCGGGGAGCTGTTTTTT. The genes are TRBV14 and TRBJ2-2; 10 nucleotides line up with TRBD2. Germline V gene sequence: CDR1 SGHDN, CDR2 FVKESK. The junction had 17 bases not matched to a gene; V was cut back by 1 base and J by 6 bases. The CDR3 length is 20 residues.

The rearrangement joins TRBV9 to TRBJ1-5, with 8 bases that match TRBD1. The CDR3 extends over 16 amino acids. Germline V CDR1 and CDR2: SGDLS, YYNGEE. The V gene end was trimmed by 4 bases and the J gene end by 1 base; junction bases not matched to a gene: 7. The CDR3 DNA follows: TGTGCCAGCAGCCCAACCGACAGGGGAAGCAATCAGCCCCAGCATTTT. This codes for CASSPTDRGSNQPQHF.

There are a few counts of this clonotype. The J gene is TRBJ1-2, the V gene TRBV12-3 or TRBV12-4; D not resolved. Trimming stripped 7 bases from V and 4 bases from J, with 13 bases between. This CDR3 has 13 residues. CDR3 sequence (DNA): TGTGCCAGCACCACTCGGGAATCCTATGGCTACACCTTC. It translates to CASTTRESYGYTF.

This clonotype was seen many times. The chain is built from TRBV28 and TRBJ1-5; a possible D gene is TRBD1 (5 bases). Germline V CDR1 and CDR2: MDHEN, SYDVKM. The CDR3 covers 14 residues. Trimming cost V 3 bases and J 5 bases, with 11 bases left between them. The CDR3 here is CASSLSRGYQPQHF. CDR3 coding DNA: TGTGCCAGCAGTTTGTCTCGGGGGTATCAGCCCCAGCATTTT.

Here the CDR3 reads CASSPAGLPQHEQYF. The CDR3 coding sequence is TGTGCCAGCAGCCCAGCAGGGCTTCCTCAGCACGAGCAGTACTTC. The J gene is TRBJ2-7, the V gene TRBV7-2; TRBD1 might be the D (5 bases). Trimming pared 5 bases from V and 5 bases from J, leaving 19 bases between. Germline V gene lookup returns CDR1 SGHTA and CDR2 FQGNSA. This CDR3 comprises 15 residues.

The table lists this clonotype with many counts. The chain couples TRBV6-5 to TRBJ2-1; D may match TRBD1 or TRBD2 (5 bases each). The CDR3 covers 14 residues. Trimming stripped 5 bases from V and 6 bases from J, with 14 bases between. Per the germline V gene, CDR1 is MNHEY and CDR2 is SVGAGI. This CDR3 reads CASSLLDRRNEQFF. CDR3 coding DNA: TGTGCCAGCAGTCTACTAGACAGACGCAATGAGCAGTTCTTC.